This T cell receptor beta chain was profiled in a study of OX40 agonist ivuxolimab in advanced cancers. Overall study context: Head and neck, renal cell, melanoma or hepatocellular carcinoma were the cancers that dose-escalation patients had.

Study findings and constraints: Certain nonresponding patients likewise had low normalized T-cell clonal expansion. Those patients achieving a partial response at 0.1-3.0 mg/kg showed among the lowest clonal expansion.

The method was immunoSEQ multiplex PCR; TCRdb's version includes in-frame clones alone and lacks a portion of them. This sample has over 30,000 clones, with about 81% found just once. Remarks on this clone: The antigen remains undetermined.

The sequence was collected from an adult with an advanced solid tumor such as melanoma, head and neck, liver or kidney cancer. Sequencing used CD4+ or CD8+ T cells sorted from blood, obtained in a trial of the OX40 agonist ivuxolimab.

The CDR3 nucleotides are TGTGCCTTTTCCGGGACCCGGGGCTCCTACGAGCAGTACTTC. This sequence encodes CAFSGTRGSYEQYF. V and J are TRBV30 and TRBJ2-7, with D possibly called TRBD1 or TRBD2 (5 bases each). CDR1 is GTSNPN, CDR2 SVGIG, per germline (reference sequence). The CDR3 is 14 residues long. V was shortened by 7 bases and J by 0 bases, with 16 bases between the two germline ends. The full variable domain, rest sourced from reference TRBV30 and TRBJ2-7, is SQTIHQWPATLVQPVGSPLSLECTVEGTSNPNLYWYRQAAGRGLQLLFYSVGIGQISSEVPQNLSASRPQDRQFILSSKKLLLSDSGFYLCAFSGTRGSYEQYFGPGTRLTVT.